This T cell receptor beta chain was captured by sequencing in a study of cytomegalovirus exposure and HLA in healthy donors. In the PCR, 60 Vbeta and 13 Jbeta primers were used. Libraries were prepared by immunoSEQ multiplex PCR; TCRdb keeps only in-frame clonotypes and omits some of them. Of 150,000 to 200,000 clones in the sample, approximately 76% were seen once. This CDR3 has 16 residues. Looked up from germline, CDR1 is SGHTA and CDR2 is FQGNSA. V lost 5 bases and J lost 3; bases outside the gene matches: 13. Sequencing was performed on PBMCs. The J gene is TRBJ2-7, the V gene TRBV7-2; 7 bases fit TRBD2. The receptor comes from a female donor in good health and CMV-seronegative. The CDR3 bases are TGTGCCAGCAGCCCCCCCCGTGGGGGGGGTGTCTACGAGCAGTACTTC. Its protein is CASSPPRGGGVYEQYF.